This TCR beta chain was retrieved from a study of cytomegalovirus exposure and HLA in healthy donors. Study context: There were roughly 120 million unique TCR beta sequences, drawn from approximately 180 million T cells, in an earlier analysis.

Study results and limitations: Some V segments could not be told apart, so they were left out, TRBV6-2 and TRBV6-3 among them.

V was pared by 3 bases and J by 5 bases, with 5 bases of the junction left unmatched. This CDR3 region has 14 residues. Germline CDR1 is MDHEN and CDR2 is SYDVKM. The PCR was carried out with 60 Vbeta primers and 13 Jbeta primers. Generated by immunoSEQ multiplex PCR, the TCRdb table keeps only in-frame clones and is missing some. The sample yields around 150,000 clones, roughly 78% seen once. With regard to this clone: Its matching antigen is unknown.

This sequence was found in a man aged 45 to 65 in good health and CMV-seropositive. Material for sequencing was PBMCs. The rearrangement links TRBV28 to TRBJ1-1; 8 bases agree with TRBD1. The CDR3 protein is CASSLAGGETEAFF. CDR3 DNA: TGTGCCAGCAGTTTGGCAGGGGGCGAGACTGAAGCTTTCTTT.